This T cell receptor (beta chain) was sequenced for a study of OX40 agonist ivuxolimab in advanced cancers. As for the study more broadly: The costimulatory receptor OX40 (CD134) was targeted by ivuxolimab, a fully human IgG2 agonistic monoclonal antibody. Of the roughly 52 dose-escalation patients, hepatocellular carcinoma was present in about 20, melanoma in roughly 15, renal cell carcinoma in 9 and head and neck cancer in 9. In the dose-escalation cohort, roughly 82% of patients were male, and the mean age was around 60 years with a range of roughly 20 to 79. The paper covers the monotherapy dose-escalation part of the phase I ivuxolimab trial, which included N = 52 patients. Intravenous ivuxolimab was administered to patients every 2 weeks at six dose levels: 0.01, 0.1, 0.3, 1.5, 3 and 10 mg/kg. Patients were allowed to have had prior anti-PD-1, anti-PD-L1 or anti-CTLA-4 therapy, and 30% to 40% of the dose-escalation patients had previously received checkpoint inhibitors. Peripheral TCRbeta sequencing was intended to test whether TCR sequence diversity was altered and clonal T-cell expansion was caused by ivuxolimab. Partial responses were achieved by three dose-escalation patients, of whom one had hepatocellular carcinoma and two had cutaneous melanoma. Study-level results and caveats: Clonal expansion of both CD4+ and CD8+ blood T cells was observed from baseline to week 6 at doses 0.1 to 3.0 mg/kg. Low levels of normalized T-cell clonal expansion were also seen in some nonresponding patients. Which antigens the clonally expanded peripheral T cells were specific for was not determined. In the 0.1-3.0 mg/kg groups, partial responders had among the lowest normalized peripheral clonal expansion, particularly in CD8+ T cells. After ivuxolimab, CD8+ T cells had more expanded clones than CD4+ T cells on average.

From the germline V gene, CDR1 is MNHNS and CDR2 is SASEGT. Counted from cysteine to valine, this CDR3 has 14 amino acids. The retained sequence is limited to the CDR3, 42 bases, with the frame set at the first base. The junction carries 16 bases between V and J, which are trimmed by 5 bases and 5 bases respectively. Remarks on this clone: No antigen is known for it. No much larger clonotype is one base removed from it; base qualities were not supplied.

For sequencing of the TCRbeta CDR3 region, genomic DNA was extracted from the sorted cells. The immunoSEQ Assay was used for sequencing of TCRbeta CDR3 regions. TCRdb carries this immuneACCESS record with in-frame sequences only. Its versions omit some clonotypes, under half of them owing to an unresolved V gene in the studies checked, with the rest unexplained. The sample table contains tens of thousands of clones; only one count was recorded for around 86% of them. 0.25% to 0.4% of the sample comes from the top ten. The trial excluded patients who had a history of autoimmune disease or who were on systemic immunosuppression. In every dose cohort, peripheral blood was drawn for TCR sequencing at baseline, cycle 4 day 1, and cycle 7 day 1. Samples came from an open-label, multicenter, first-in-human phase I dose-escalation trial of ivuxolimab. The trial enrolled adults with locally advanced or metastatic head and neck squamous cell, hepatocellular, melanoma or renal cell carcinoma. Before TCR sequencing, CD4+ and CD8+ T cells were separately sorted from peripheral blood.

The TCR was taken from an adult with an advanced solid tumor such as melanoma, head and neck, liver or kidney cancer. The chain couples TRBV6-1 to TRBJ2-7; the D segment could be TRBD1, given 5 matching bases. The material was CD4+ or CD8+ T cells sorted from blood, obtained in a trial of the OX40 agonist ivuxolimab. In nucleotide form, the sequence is TGTGCCAGCAGTTTACAGGCCGCCCCGGACGAGCAGTACGTC. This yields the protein CASSLQAAPDEQYV.